What follows are 16 T cell receptor beta chains derived from one specimen sequenced in a study of blood T cell repertoires in COVID-19. Assay used: immunoSEQ multiplex PCR; TCRdb lists only in-frame clones, some missing. Of 330,000 or so clones in the sample, about 90% were seen once. The sequencing sample was made of PBMCs or T cells enriched from blood (not recorded which). Receptor source: a woman aged 25 to 39 who had been exposed to COVID-19.

The chain employs TRBV7-2 and TRBJ2-3; D not certain. Germline CDR1 SGHTA, CDR2 FQGNSA. CDR3 length: 13 amino acids. V lost 3 bases and J lost 6, with 10 bases in between. The CDR3 loop is CASSFPYLDTQYF. The CDR3 DNA is TGTGCCAGCAGCTTCCCTTATCTGGATACGCAGTATTTT. Combining the CDR3 with reference TRBV7-2 and TRBJ2-3 gives the whole variable domain GAGVSQSPSNKVTEKGKDVELRCDPISGHTALYWYRQSLGQGLEFLIYFQGNSAPDKSGLPSDRFSAERTGGSVSTLTIQRTQQEDSAVYLCASSFPYLDTQYFGPGTRLTVL.

The chain joins TRBV18 to TRBJ2-7; 8 positions agree with TRBD1. Per germline, CDR1 KGHSH and CDR2 LQKENI. V lost 8 bases to trimming and J lost 5 bases; unmatched junction nucleotides: 5. There are 12 residues in the CDR3. The CDR3 spells CASTPDRDEQYF. The CDR3 DNA reads as TGTGCCAGCACCCCGGACAGGGACGAGCAGTACTTC.

A few counts support this clone. V and J are TRBV19 and TRBJ2-7; weak D call: TRBD2 (5 bases). The germline V gene encodes CDR1 LNHDA and CDR2 SQIVND (reference sequence). The V end was cut by 5 bases, the J end by 0 bases, with 14 bases between. This CDR3 contains 15 residues. CDR3 in amino acids: CASSPQDGGSYEQYF. The CDR3, as DNA: TGTGCCAGTAGTCCTCAGGACGGAGGCTCCTACGAGCAGTACTTC.

The V call is TRBV15, the J call TRBJ2-3, with 8 positions matching TRBD2. This CDR3 contains 16 residues. The V and J ends lost 0 bases and 4 bases, in that order; junction bases with no gene match: 6. Germline values: CDR1 LNHNV, CDR2 YYDKDF (reference sequence). The CDR3 protein is CATSREPGLVADTQYF. Written as DNA, the CDR3 is TGTGCCACCAGCAGAGAACCGGGACTAGTCGCAGATACGCAGTATTTT.

This chain uses TRBV28 with TRBJ1-3; D unclear. V was pared by 2 bases and J by 7 bases, with 18 bases between. The CDR3 runs 16 residues. The germline gives CDR1 MDHEN, CDR2 SYDVKM. CDR3 DNA: TGTGCCAGCAGTTTACCCGACCGTCCATGGGAGAACACCATATATTTT. Its protein is CASSLPDRPWENTIYF. The full variable domain, in which reference TRBV28 and TRBJ1-3 provide the parts outside the CDR3, is DVKVTQSSRYLVKRTGEKVFLECVQDMDHENMFWYRQDPGLGLRLIYFSYDVKMKEKGDIPEGYSVSREKKERFSLILESASTNQTSMYLCASSLPDRPWENTIYFGEGSWLTVV.

The J gene is TRBJ1-2, the V gene TRBV28; 7 bases are shared with TRBD1. Germline values: CDR1 MDHEN, CDR2 SYDVKM. Trimming at V came to 6 bases and at J to 2 bases, leaving 3 bases not matched to a gene. The CDR3 loop spans 13 amino acids. The CDR3 DNA follows: TGTGCCAGCAGCCAGGGACAGAACTATGGCTACACCTTC. Translation gives CASSQGQNYGYTF.

This chain joins TRBV9 and TRBJ2-7; 8 bases line up with TRBD1. The V gene end was trimmed by 4 bases and the J gene end by 2 bases; junction bases not matched to a gene: 5. This CDR3 is 14 amino acids long. Germline CDR1 SGDLS, CDR2 YYNGEE. In nucleotides, the CDR3 is TGTGCCAGCAGCCCAGGGGGCAACGCCTACGAGCAGTACTTC. Protein sequence: CASSPGGNAYEQYF. The variable domain in full, with the rest retrieved from reference TRBV9 and TRBJ2-7, is DSGVTQTPKHLITATGQRVTLRCSPRSGDLSVYWYQQSLDQGLQFLIQYYNGEERAKGNILERFSAQQFPDLHSELNLSSLELGDSALYFCASSPGGNAYEQYFGPGTRLTVT.

The rearrangement joins TRBV2 to TRBJ2-1; the match to TRBD2 covers 8 bases. Germline CDR1 and CDR2: SNHLY and FYNNEI. J was trimmed by 7 bases and V by 3 bases; bases with no gene match: 8. The CDR3 runs to 15 residues. In nucleotides, the CDR3 is TGTGCCAGCAGTGATAAGACTAGCGCCCTGAATGAGCAGTTCTTC. As protein: CASSDKTSALNEQFF.

J is TRBJ2-7 and V is TRBV15, with 8 bases fitting TRBD1. Trimming at V came to 1 base and at J to 3 bases, leaving 5 bases not matched to a gene. The germline V gene has CDR1 LNHNV and CDR2 YYDKDF (reference sequence). The CDR3 has 15 residues. CDR3 sequence reads: CATSRVGTGLYEQYF. CDR3 DNA: TGTGCCACCAGCAGAGTGGGGACAGGACTCTACGAGCAGTACTTC. The full variable domain, with the rest looked up from reference TRBV15 and TRBJ2-7, is DAMVIQNPRYQVTQFGKPVTLSCSQTLNHNVMYWYQQKSSQAPKLLFHYYDKDFNNEADTPDNFQSRRPNTSFCFLDIRSPGLGDTAMYLCATSRVGTGLYEQYFGPGTRLTVT.

V usage is TRBV18 and J usage is TRBJ1-5; TRBD1 matches 7 bases. Trimming took 3 bases from V and 4 from J; bases not matched to a gene: 6. The CDR3 contains 15 residues. Germline CDR1 is KGHSH and CDR2 is LQKENI. The CDR3 DNA follows: TGTGCCAGCTCACCTAGACAGGGTTTGAATCAGCCCCAGCATTTT. Encoded protein: CASSPRQGLNQPQHF. Complete variable domain (other parts from reference TRBV18 and TRBJ1-5): NAGVMQNPRHLVRRRGQEARLRCSPMKGHSHVYWYRQLPEEGLKFMVYLQKENIIDESGMPKERFSAEFPKEGPSILRIQQVVRGDSAAYFCASSPRQGLNQPQHFGDGTRLSIL.

This clone is a singleton in its sample. CDR3: CASSTDRAINQPQHF. CDR3 coding DNA: TGTGCCAGCAGCACGGACAGGGCAATCAATCAGCCCCAGCATTTT. The rearrangement uses TRBV6-5 and TRBJ1-5; 8 nucleotides match TRBD1. CDR3 length: 15 amino acids. Germline CDR1 and CDR2: MNHEY and SVGAGI. J lost 3 bases, V lost 6 bases, and 7 bases had no gene match.

This chain links TRBV4-1 with TRBJ1-6; unclear D gene. Germline V gene lookup returns CDR1 MGHRA and CDR2 YSYEKL. V was clipped by 0 bases and J by 3 bases, with 12 bases between them. This CDR3 comprises 17 residues. The CDR3 DNA follows: TGCGCCAGCAGCCAAGAGGTGGGAGCACACTATAATTCACCCCTCCACTTT. It is translated as CASSQEVGAHYNSPLHF.

This sequence joins TRBV12-5 and TRBJ2-7, with 10 nucleotides matching TRBD2. The CDR3 runs to 17 residues. The trim removed 2 bases at V and 0 bases at J, leaving 7 bases unmatched. Germline CDR1 is LGHNT and CDR2 is FRNRAP. The CDR3 DNA sequence: TGTGCTAGTGGTTTGAATCTAGCGGGGGCGATCTCCTACGAGCAGTACTTC. Encoded protein: CASGLNLAGAISYEQYF. The full variable domain, rest sourced from reference TRBV12-5 and TRBJ2-7, is DARVTQTPRHKVTEMGQEVTMRCQPILGHNTVFWYRQTMMQGLELLAYFRNRAPLDDSGMPKDRFSAEMPDATLATLKIQPSEPRDSAVYFCASGLNLAGAISYEQYFGPGTRLTVT.

The chain couples TRBV3-1 (or the pseudogene TRBV3-2) to TRBJ2-1; TRBD2 matches 7 bases. This CDR3 has 16 amino acids. J gave up 5 bases and V 1 base, and 8 bases lay outside the gene matches. Germline assignment: CDR1 LGHDT and CDR2 YNNKEL (reference sequence). In nucleotides, the CDR3 is TGTGCCAGCAGCCAAGCCCCCCCGGGACTAAACAATGAGCAGTTCTTC. It is translated as CASSQAPPGLNNEQFF.

The rearrangement links TRBV6-5 to TRBJ2-5; 8 nucleotides line up with TRBD1. The CDR3 extends over 15 amino acids. V dropped 0 bases and J dropped 6; count of bases not matched to a gene: 6. The V gene's germline CDR1 is MNHEY and CDR2 SVGAGI. CDR3 coding DNA: TGTGCCAGCAGTTACTCGATTCAGGGGGCGAAGACCCAGTACTTC. Translating it yields CASSYSIQGAKTQYF.

V usage is TRBV19 and J usage is TRBJ1-2; unclear D gene. V was cut by 10 bases and J by 6 bases, with 18 bases left in between. Germline V gene data show CDR1 as LNHDA and CDR2 as SQIVND (reference sequence). CDR3 length equals 13 residues. CDR3 sequence (DNA): TGTGCCACCACTGCGACACCCGTAGATGGCTACACCTTC. This codes for CATTATPVDGYTF.